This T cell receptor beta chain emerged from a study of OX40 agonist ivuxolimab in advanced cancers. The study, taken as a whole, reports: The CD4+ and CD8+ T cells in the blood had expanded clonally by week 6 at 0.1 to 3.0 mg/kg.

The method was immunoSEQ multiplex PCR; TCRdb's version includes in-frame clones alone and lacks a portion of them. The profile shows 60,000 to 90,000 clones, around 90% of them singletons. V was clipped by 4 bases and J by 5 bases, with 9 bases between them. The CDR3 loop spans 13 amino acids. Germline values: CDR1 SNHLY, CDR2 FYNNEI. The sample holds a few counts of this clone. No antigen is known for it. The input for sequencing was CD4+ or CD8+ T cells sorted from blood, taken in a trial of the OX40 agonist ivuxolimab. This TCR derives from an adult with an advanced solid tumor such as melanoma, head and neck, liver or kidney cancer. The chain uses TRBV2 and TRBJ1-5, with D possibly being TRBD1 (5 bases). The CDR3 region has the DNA TGTGCCAGCAGTGTGGTCAGGGATCAGCCCCAGCATTTT. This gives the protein CASSVVRDQPQHF.